This record covers a single T cell receptor (beta chain). Its antigen is unidentified. These data are taken from a study of T cell responses to AZD1222 COVID-19 vaccine. The CDR3 spans 14 residues. Germline lookup yields CDR1 SGHTS and CDR2 YDEGEE. The V and J ends lost 5 bases and 1 base respectively, with 9 bases between them. Sequencing was performed with immunoSEQ multiplex PCR; in TCRdb, only in-frame clones are kept and a portion is missing. The data show about 130,000 clones, around 90% seen once. Study outcomes and limitations: Clonal diversity was possibly underestimated, and white British individuals and females predominated among donors.

The chain is built from TRBV5-8 and TRBJ2-2; D gene uncertain. The input for sequencing was peripheral blood, taken on day 0 of MenACWY control vaccination. The receptor was derived from an adult in good health. The CDR3 region is CASSRQLNTGELFF. CDR3 nucleotides: TGTGCCAGCAGTCGGCAATTGAACACCGGGGAGCTGTTTTTT.